Presented here are 32 T cell receptor beta chains from one specimen sequenced in a study of blood T cell repertoires in COVID-19. This table comes from immunoSEQ multiplex PCR, and its TCRdb copy is limited to in-frame clones, with some not included. The sample comprises around 99,000 clones, around three quarters of which are singletons, and approximately 9% rests with the top ten. The sequenced sample was peripheral blood. The receptors were sampled from a man aged 50 to 59 who had recovered from COVID-19.

The chain is built from TRBV7-9 and TRBJ1-6; TRBD1 agrees at 7 bases. The CDR3 extends over 15 amino acids. Germline values: CDR1 SEHNR, CDR2 FQNEAQ (reference sequence). Germline trimming cut 5 bases from V and 5 bases from J; bases unmatched to any gene: 6. The CDR3 region has the DNA TGTGCCAGCAGCGCAAATCAGGGGGATAATTCACCCCTCCACTTT. Translating gives CASSANQGDNSPLHF.

The chain is built from TRBV5-1 and TRBJ1-1, with 8 bases identical to TRBD1. The CDR3 covers 15 residues. The J segment lost 1 base and the V segment lost 4 bases, leaving 6 bases of the junction unmatched. The germline CDR1 and CDR2 sequences are SGHRS and YFSETQ. In DNA form, the CDR3 reads TGCGCCAGCAGCCGGGACAGGAGTGCGAACACTGAAGCTTTCTTT. It specifies CASSRDRSANTEAFF. Complete variable domain (other parts from reference TRBV5-1 and TRBJ1-1): KAGVTQTPRYLIKTRGQQVTLSCSPISGHRSVSWYQQTPGQGLQFLFEYFSETQRNKGNFPGRFSGRQFSNSRSEMNVSTLELGDSALYLCASSRDRSANTEAFFGQGTRLTVV.

The genes are TRBV2 and TRBJ2-1; D gene ambiguous. This CDR3 spans 11 amino acids. Germline V lookup: CDR1 SNHLY, CDR2 FYNNEI. V lost 5 bases, J lost 11 bases, and 10 bases lay in between. For the CDR3, the DNA is TGTGCCAGCAGTAAACAGCTTAAGCAGTTCTTC. Protein: CASSKQLKQFF.

This clone showed up just a few times. The chain carries TRBV27 and TRBJ2-1, with 12 bases fitting TRBD2. In germline, CDR1 is MNHEY, CDR2 SMNVEV (reference sequence). The CDR3 is made up of 14 amino acids. V dropped 6 bases and J dropped 4; count of bases not matched to a gene: 1. DNA for the CDR3: TGTGCCAGCAGGGGACTAGCGGGTTACAATGAGCAGTTCTTC. As protein: CASRGLAGYNEQFF.

The rearrangement links TRBV9 to TRBJ2-1, with D tentatively TRBD2 (5 bases). The length of the CDR3 is 15 residues. CDR1 SGDLS and CDR2 YYNGEE come from the germline V gene. V dropped 2 bases and J dropped 5 bases, with 14 bases sitting between them. The CDR3 protein is CASSVGISEDNEQFF. The CDR3 nucleotides read TGTGCCAGCAGCGTCGGGATCAGCGAGGACAATGAGCAGTTCTTC.

This clone occurred many times. CDR3 sequence (DNA): TGTGCCAGCAGACGGGGGGGGTCCGAGCAGTACTTC. This sequence encodes CASRRGGSEQYF. V and J are TRBV7-2 and TRBJ2-7; 8 bases align to TRBD2. Germline V gene sequence: CDR1 SGHTA, CDR2 FQGNSA. V lost 6 bases and J lost 6; bases outside the gene matches: 4. The CDR3 consists of 12 residues.

The chain employs TRBV4-1 and TRBJ2-7; D perhaps matches TRBD1 (5 bases). Trimming removed 3 bases at V and 0 bases at J, with 9 bases between. Germline V gene data show CDR1 as MGHRA and CDR2 as YSYEKL. This CDR3 region has 14 residues. CDR3 region: CASSQTDSSYEQYF. Here the CDR3 DNA reads TGCGCCAGCAGCCAGACCGACAGCTCCTACGAGCAGTACTTC.

V gene TRBV5-1 combines with J gene TRBJ2-7; 10 bases map to TRBD2. Germline CDR1 and CDR2: SGHRS and YFSETQ. The ends lost 5 bases at V and 1 base at J; junction bases unmatched: 3. This CDR3 comprises 14 residues. The CDR3 nucleotides read TGCGCCAGCAGTCTTAGCGGGAGGTCCTACGAGCAGTACTTC. It encodes CASSLSGRSYEQYF.

This clone showed up just once. The chain links TRBV21-1 to TRBJ1-5; the tabulated D call, TRBD1, remains unverified against the DNA. TRBV21-1 is recorded as a pseudogene. This CDR3 spans 16 amino acids. The CDR3 bases are TGTGCCAGCAGCAAACCCAGGGGCTGTGGCAATCAGCCCCAGCATTTT. Its protein product is CASSKPRGCGNQPQHF.

This sequence joins TRBV30 and TRBJ2-7, with D possibly matching TRBD2 (5 bases). CDR1 GTSNPN and CDR2 SVGIG come from the germline V gene (reference sequence). The CDR3 totals 14 residues. V shed 0 bases and J shed 3 bases, with 12 bases lying between them. The CDR3 reads CAWSVTGLSYEQYF. As DNA, the CDR3 is TGTGCCTGGAGTGTTACTGGACTGAGCTACGAGCAGTACTTC. The full variable domain, completed using reference TRBV30 and TRBJ2-7, is SQTIHQWPATLVQPVGSPLSLECTVEGTSNPNLYWYRQAAGRGLQLLFYSVGIGQISSEVPQNLSASRPQDRQFILSSKKLLLSDSGFYLCAWSVTGLSYEQYFGPGTRLTVT.

V and J are TRBV11-2 and TRBJ1-2; a weak D match, TRBD1 (5 bases). Germline V gene data show CDR1 as SGHAT and CDR2 as FQNNGV. The CDR3 runs to 15 residues. V dropped 2 bases and J dropped 6 bases, with 16 bases sitting between them. The CDR3 DNA reads as TGTGCCAGCAGCTTACTTTGGCCAGGGAGGGATGGCTACACCTTC. Translation: CASSLLWPGRDGYTF.

The chain is built from TRBV25-1 and TRBJ1-4; D possibly corresponds to TRBD1 (6 bases). The germline V and J ends were trimmed by 2 bases and 15 bases, with 10 bases remaining between them. Germline CDR1 reads MGHDK; CDR2 reads SYGVNS. This CDR3 spans 11 amino acids. In DNA form, the CDR3 reads TGTGCCAGCAGTGAAGACAGGAAAGTGTTTTTT. Translated, it gives CASSEDRKVFF.

This chain links TRBV6-5 with TRBJ1-1, with 8 bases aligning to TRBD1. The CDR3 contains 15 residues. Germline CDR1 is MNHEY and CDR2 is SVGAGI. V lost 7 bases and J lost 1; bases outside the gene matches: 8. The CDR3 sequence is CASTVTGVTNTEAFF. The CDR3 DNA is TGTGCCAGCACCGTGACAGGGGTAACGAACACTGAAGCTTTCTTT.

The table lists this clone with a count of one. The V and J genes are TRBV7-9 and TRBJ2-3; 7 nucleotides align to TRBD1. CDR1 is SEHNR and CDR2 is FQNEAQ in the germline V gene (reference sequence). With V trimmed by 4 bases and J by 5 bases, 3 bases remained unmatched. The CDR3 covers 13 residues. The CDR3 loop is CASSSAGGDTQYF. The CDR3 coding sequence is TGTGCCAGCAGCTCTGCAGGGGGAGATACGCAGTATTTT.

The rearrangement links TRBV4-2 to TRBJ1-2, with 7 bases aligning to TRBD1. V trimming: 2 bases; J trimming: 3 bases; junction bases outside the gene matches: 3. CDR1 is LGHNA and CDR2 is YNFKEQ in the germline V gene. This CDR3 is built from 14 residues. The CDR3 sequence: CASSQRQGDYGYTF. The CDR3 DNA sequence: TGTGCCAGCAGCCAACGACAGGGCGACTATGGCTACACCTTC.

The rearrangement links TRBV11-2 to TRBJ1-6; D is uncertain. Trimming removed 1 base at V and 9 bases at J, with 16 bases between. CDR3 size: 16 residues. The germline gives CDR1 SGHAT, CDR2 FQNNGV. DNA for the CDR3: TGTGCCAGCAGCTTAGGAGTCGGATACAAGCGTTCACCCCTCCACTTT. It yields the protein CASSLGVGYKRSPLHF.

The rearrangement links TRBV2 to TRBJ1-1; 10 bases are a match to TRBD1. The CDR3 covers 15 residues. V lost 6 bases to trimming and J lost 1 base; unmatched junction nucleotides: 5. CDR1 SNHLY and CDR2 FYNNEI come from the germline V gene. The CDR3 loop reads CASREDRGANTEAFF. DNA for the CDR3: TGTGCCAGCAGGGAGGACAGGGGGGCGAACACTGAAGCTTTCTTT.

The gene calls are TRBV9 and TRBJ1-2; D gene unclear. From germline, CDR1 is SGDLS and CDR2 YYNGEE. This CDR3 has 15 residues. V gave up 3 bases and J gave up 4 bases, with 16 bases separating them. For the CDR3, the DNA is TGTGCCAGCAGCGAGAGGAGGGAGGGCAGCTATGGCTACACCTTC. It yields the protein CASSERREGSYGYTF.

This clone was seen a handful of times. The chain recombines TRBV5-1 with TRBJ2-7; TRBD1 agrees at 8 bases. The CDR3 length is 13 residues. Germline loops: CDR1 SGHRS, CDR2 YFSETQ. J lost 5 bases, V lost 1 base, and 2 bases had no gene match. The CDR3 DNA follows: TGCGCCAGCAGCTTGACAGGGGGTAACGAGCAGTACTTC. Translating it yields CASSLTGGNEQYF. The whole variable domain, filled in from reference TRBV5-1 and TRBJ2-7, reads KAGVTQTPRYLIKTRGQQVTLSCSPISGHRSVSWYQQTPGQGLQFLFEYFSETQRNKGNFPGRFSGRQFSNSRSEMNVSTLELGDSALYLCASSLTGGNEQYFGPGTRLTVT.

The sample holds a few counts of this clone. The CDR3 coding sequence is TGTGCCATCAGTGAAGGGACTAGCACGGAGACCCAGTACTTC. It encodes CAISEGTSTETQYF. This chain links TRBV10-3 with TRBJ2-5, with 9 bases aligning to TRBD2. The V gene's germline CDR1 is ENHRY and CDR2 SYGVKD. The ends lost 3 bases at V and 5 bases at J; junction bases unmatched: 4. The CDR3 is 14 residues long.

The chain is built from TRBV9 and TRBJ1-1; D is undetermined. Germline-derived CDR1 and CDR2 are SGDLS and YYNGEE. V was clipped by 4 bases and J by 8 bases, with 27 bases between them. This CDR3 region has 17 residues. CDR3 in amino acids: CASSPSLTFRREQEAFF. The CDR3 coding sequence is TGTGCCAGCAGCCCTAGCCTCACTTTCCGTAGGGAGCAAGAAGCTTTCTTT.

V is TRBV9 and J is TRBJ2-7, with D maybe TRBD1 (5 bases). Between the trimmed V and J ends, which lost 0 bases and 5 bases, there was a span of 12 bases. In germline, CDR1 is SGDLS, CDR2 YYNGEE. The CDR3 loop spans 14 amino acids. CDR3 sequence: CASSVGQGRDEQYF. In DNA, the CDR3 is TGTGCCAGCAGCGTAGGCCAGGGTCGGGACGAGCAGTACTTC.

The rearrangement links TRBV7-2 to TRBJ1-2; D is possibly TRBD1 (6 bases). There are 14 residues in the CDR3. Trimming cost V 3 bases and J 4 bases, with 12 bases left between them. Germline CDR1 SGHTA, CDR2 FQGNSA. CDR3 residues: CASSFPGVSYGYTF. The DNA for the CDR3 is TGTGCCAGCAGCTTTCCAGGGGTCTCCTATGGCTACACCTTC.

The rearrangement uses TRBV14 and TRBJ2-7, with 8 bases fitting TRBD1. V lost 1 base, J lost 0 bases, and 2 bases stayed unmatched. CDR1 and CDR2 from the germline V gene are SGHDN and FVKESK. The CDR3 runs to 15 residues. In DNA, the CDR3 is TGTGCCAGCAGCCAAGTCCAGGGGGCCTCCTACGAGCAGTACTTC. Protein: CASSQVQGASYEQYF.

V and J are TRBV18 and TRBJ2-7; 9 bases match TRBD1. J lost 7 bases, V lost 4 bases, and 2 bases had no gene match. There are 12 residues in the CDR3. The germline gives CDR1 KGHSH, CDR2 LQKENI. CDR3 protein: CASSQTGGEQYF. The CDR3 nucleotides read TGTGCCAGCTCACAGACAGGGGGGGAGCAGTACTTC.

The chain joins TRBV5-1 to TRBJ2-1, with 12 bases that match TRBD2. The CDR3 is 18 amino acids. Germline trimming cut 2 bases from V and 6 bases from J; bases unmatched to any gene: 12. Germline V lookup: CDR1 SGHRS, CDR2 YFSETQ. CDR3 nucleotides: TGCGCCAGCAGCTTATCCGGGACTAGCGGGTCCGGCGCCAATGAGCAGTTCTTC. Protein: CASSLSGTSGSGANEQFF.

V gene TRBV24-1 combines with J gene TRBJ2-1; TRBD1 agrees at 7 bases. CDR1 and CDR2 (germline): KGHDR, SFDVKD. V lost 6 bases, J lost 1 base, and 5 bases stayed unmatched. The CDR3 covers 15 residues. CDR3 sequence: CATSRQGVSYNEQFF. CDR3 sequence (DNA): TGTGCCACCAGTCGGCAGGGGGTATCCTACAATGAGCAGTTCTTC.

This chain joins TRBV28 and TRBJ1-5; D not resolved. The CDR3 totals 12 residues. CDR1 is MDHEN and CDR2 is SYDVKM in the germline V gene. V lost 6 bases to trimming and J lost 8 bases, with 11 bases between them. The chain's CDR3 is CASRTSGEPQHF. The CDR3, as DNA: TGTGCCAGCAGAACTTCCGGGGAGCCCCAGCATTTT.

V and J are TRBV5-4 and TRBJ2-5; a weak D match, TRBD1 (6 bases). CDR1 is SGHNT, CDR2 YYREEE, per germline (reference sequence). The CDR3 has 15 residues. With 3 bases removed from V and 1 base from J, the gap between germline ends came to 13 bases. The CDR3 DNA is TGTGCCAGCAGCTCAAACAGGGTTTTCCAAGAGACCCAGTACTTC. This gives the protein CASSSNRVFQETQYF.

V usage is TRBV19 and J usage is TRBJ1-2; D might be TRBD1 (5 bases). Trimming stripped 10 bases from V and 6 bases from J, with 27 bases between. The CDR3 contains 16 residues. Germline V gene sequence: CDR1 LNHDA, CDR2 SQIVND (reference sequence). The DNA for the CDR3 is TGTGCCATCCAACTGGAAGGGGTTTTCCTTTCGGATGGCTACACCTTC. Translation: CAIQLEGVFLSDGYTF. The entire variable domain, with the rest obtained from reference TRBV19 and TRBJ1-2, is as follows: DGGITQSPKYLFRKEGQNVTLSCEQNLNHDAMYWYRQDPGQGLRLIYYSQIVNDFQKGDIAEGYSVSREKKESFPLTVTSAQKNPTAFYLCAIQLEGVFLSDGYTFGSGTRLTVV.

J is TRBJ2-3 and V is TRBV12-5; the match to TRBD1 covers 9 bases. Unmatched junction bases numbered 8, after V lost 6 bases and J lost 4 bases. Germline CDR1 LGHNT, CDR2 FRNRAP. The CDR3 covers 15 residues. CDR3 protein: CASGSGTGFADTQYF. The CDR3 DNA reads as TGTGCTAGTGGGTCCGGGACAGGGTTCGCAGATACGCAGTATTTT.

V and J are TRBV11-3 and TRBJ2-1; the match to TRBD2 covers 7 bases. The CDR3 runs 14 residues. Germline-derived CDR1 and CDR2 are SGHNT and YENEEA. The ends lost 1 base at V and 5 bases at J; junction bases unmatched: 2. The CDR3 DNA follows: TGTGCCAGCAGCTTAGGTGGGACTAACAATGAGCAGTTCTTC. As protein: CASSLGGTNNEQFF.